This is a list of T cell receptor beta chains from one sample in a study of blood T cell repertoires in COVID-19. Only in-frame clones appear in the TCRdb table, and some are missing; sequencing was by immunoSEQ multiplex PCR. The data contain 150,000 to 180,000 clones, about 89% of them singletons. The sequenced sample consisted of peripheral blood. These receptors were collected from a man aged 45 to 65 with acute or convalescent COVID-19. The CDR3 runs from the conserved cysteine through the conserved F or W. D genes are given only for firm matches. Clone size is shown for a subset of rows, as once, few, many or a class of expanded clone.

D,J,size,V,DNA,CDR3
-,TRBJ1-5,-,TRBV6-5,TGTGCCAGCAGTAGCAGGGATGGGAGCAATCAGCCCCAGCATTTT,CASSSRDGSNQPQHF
-,TRBJ1-3,-,TRBV9,TGTGCCAGCAGCGAAAGCGACGGGAGCTCTGGAAACACCATATATTTT,CASSESDGSSGNTIYF
-,TRBJ2-5,-,TRBV20-1,TGCAGTGCTAGCATGGAGACCCAGTACTTC,CSASMETQYF
-,TRBJ2-1,-,TRBV27,TGTGCCAGCAGTTTAACAGGGTTTATTGGGAATGAGCAGTTCTTC,CASSLTGFIGNEQFF
TRBD2,TRBJ2-1,-,TRBV19,TGTGCCAGTAAGAAGGGACTAGCAGAAAAGATTTACAATGAGCAGTTCTTC,CASKKGLAEKIYNEQFF
TRBD1,TRBJ1-1,few,TRBV19,TGTGCCAGTAGTATCGACAGGGGAGGTACTGAAGCTTTCTTT,CASSIDRGGTEAFF
TRBD2,TRBJ2-5,-,TRBV5-1,TGCGCCAGCAGCCCTGCTATAGCGGGGGGCGAAGAGACCCAGTACTTC,CASSPAIAGGEETQYF
-,TRBJ1-6,-,TRBV6-5,TGTGCCAGCAGTAGACAGGTCTATAATTCACCCCTCCACTTT,CASSRQVYNSPLHF
-,TRBJ1-3,-,TRBV30,TGTGCCTGGAGTGTACATGGAAACACCATATATTTT,CAWSVHGNTIYF
TRBD1,TRBJ2-2,-,TRBV7-9,TGTGCCAGCAGCGACGGACAGGGAAGGTCCGGGGAGCTGTTTTTT,CASSDGQGRSGELFF
-,TRBJ1-3,-,TRBV7-9,TGTGCCAGCAGCTTAGACCTGGGGAGCTCTGGAAACACCATATATTTT,CASSLDLGSSGNTIYF
-,TRBJ1-1,-,TRBV27,TGTGCCAGCAGTTTATCGGGCGGGCCGAACACTGAAGCTTTCTTT,CASSLSGGPNTEAFF
-,TRBJ1-6,-,TRBV7-9,TGTGCCAGCAGCCAAACAGGGAGAAATTCACCCCTCCACTTT,CASSQTGRNSPLHF
TRBD2,TRBJ2-3,-,TRBV27,TGTGCCAGCAGTTTATCCGGGACTAGCGGGAGAAGCACAGATACGCAGTATTTT,CASSLSGTSGRSTDTQYF
TRBD1,TRBJ2-2,-,TRBV6-5,TGTGCCAGCAGTATGGACAGGGACACCGGGGAGCTGTTTTTT,CASSMDRDTGELFF
TRBD1,TRBJ1-1,-,TRBV10-3,TGTGCCATCAGTGGACTGGTAGGGGGCGCGGACACTGAAGCTTTCTTT,CAISGLVGGADTEAFF
-,TRBJ1-2,-,TRBV19,TGTGCCAGTAGTGGATGGACACGCGCCTATGGCTACACCTTC,CASSGWTRAYGYTF
-,TRBJ2-5,-,TRBV5-8,TGTGCCAGCAGCTTGGTCGTAGTTTGGGACACCAAAGAGACCCAGTACTTC,CASSLVVVWDTKETQYF
TRBD1,TRBJ2-1,-,TRBV27,TGTGCCAGCCATCGGGGGACAGGGGAGGATGAGCAGTTCTTC,CASHRGTGEDEQFF
TRBD1,TRBJ1-4,-,TRBV2,TGTGCCAGCAGCCGGGACAGGGGGGTCACTAATGAAAAACTGTTTTTT,CASSRDRGVTNEKLFF
-,TRBJ2-2,-,TRBV5-1,TGCGCCAGCAGTAATCGACGGCAGGGAAGGACCGGGGAGCTGTTTTTT,CASSNRRQGRTGELFF
-,TRBJ1-5,few,TRBV25-1,TGTGCCAGCAGTGAAGCCCAGGGCAATCAGCCCCAGCATTTT,CASSEAQGNQPQHF
-,TRBJ2-3,-,TRBV2,TGTGCCACCGCGGGGACCTATTTGAGCACAGATACGCAGTATTTT,CATAGTYLSTDTQYF
-,TRBJ1-2,-,TRBV19,TGTGCCAGTAGTCCCGCAGGGGAGTCTTTCTATGGCTACACCTTC,CASSPAGESFYGYTF
-,TRBJ1-4,-,TRBV30,TGTGCCTGGAGTGATGAAGCACAGGGAAAATCAGAAAAACTGTTTTTT,CAWSDEAQGKSEKLFF
-,TRBJ2-5,once,TRBV5-1,TGCGCCAGCAGAGAGGTCCCTATAAGTGAGACCCAGTACTTC,CASREVPISETQYF
-,TRBJ1-6,once,TRBV7-8,TGTGCCAGCAGCTTAGGAGGCGCAAGCTCCTATAATTCACCCCTCCACTTT,CASSLGGASSYNSPLHF
-,TRBJ1-2,-,TRBV29-1,TGCAGCGATATACTAGGTGCTGGCTACACCTTC,CSDILGAGYTF
-,TRBJ2-3,-,TRBV27,TGTGCCAGCAGTTTAGAAATAGCGTATAGCACAGATACGCAGTATTTT,CASSLEIAYSTDTQYF
TRBD2,TRBJ2-3,-,TRBV7-9,TGTGCCAGCAGCCTAACTCTAGCGGGAGAAAAGTATTTT,CASSLTLAGEKYF
TRBD1,TRBJ1-1,-,TRBV6-5,TGTGCCAGCACCCCGACAGGGTACACTGAAGCTTTCTTT,CASTPTGYTEAFF
TRBD1,TRBJ1-2,-,TRBV6-5,TGTGCCAGCAGGGACAGGGGGTTGAATGGCTACACCTTC,CASRDRGLNGYTF
-,TRBJ2-1,-,TRBV6-5,TGTGCCAGCACAGACTACAATGAGCAGTTCTTC,CASTDYNEQFF
-,TRBJ2-1,few,TRBV6-5,TGTGCCAGCATTCATTCGAGCTCCTACAATGAGCAGTTCTTC,CASIHSSSYNEQFF
-,TRBJ1-1,-,TRBV12-3/TRBV12-4,TGTGCCAGCACCCAAAACACCTACACTGAAGCTTTCTTT,CASTQNTYTEAFF
-,TRBJ1-5,-,TRBV2,TGTGCCAGCAAAGGGTCAGGGGTTAATCAGCCCCAGCATTTT,CASKGSGVNQPQHF
-,TRBJ1-1,-,TRBV19,TGTGCCACCGCCCCTCCGGGAGGATTTGGCACTGAAGCTTTCTTT,CATAPPGGFGTEAFF